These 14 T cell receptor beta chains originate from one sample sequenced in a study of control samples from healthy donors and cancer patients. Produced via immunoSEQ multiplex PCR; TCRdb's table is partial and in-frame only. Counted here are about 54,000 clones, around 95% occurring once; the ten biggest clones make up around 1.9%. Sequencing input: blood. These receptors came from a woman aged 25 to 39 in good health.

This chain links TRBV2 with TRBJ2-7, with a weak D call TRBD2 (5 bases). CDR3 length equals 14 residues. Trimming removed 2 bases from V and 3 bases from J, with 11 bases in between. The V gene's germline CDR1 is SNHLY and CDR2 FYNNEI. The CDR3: CASSEFQADYEQYF. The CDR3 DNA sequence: TGTGCCAGCAGTGAATTCCAAGCGGACTACGAGCAGTACTTC.

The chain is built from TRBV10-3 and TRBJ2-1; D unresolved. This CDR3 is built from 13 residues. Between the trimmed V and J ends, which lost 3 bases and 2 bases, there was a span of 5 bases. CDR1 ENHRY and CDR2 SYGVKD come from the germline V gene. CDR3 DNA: TGTGCCATCAGTGAACAGCCCTACAATGAGCAGTTCTTC. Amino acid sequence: CAISEQPYNEQFF.

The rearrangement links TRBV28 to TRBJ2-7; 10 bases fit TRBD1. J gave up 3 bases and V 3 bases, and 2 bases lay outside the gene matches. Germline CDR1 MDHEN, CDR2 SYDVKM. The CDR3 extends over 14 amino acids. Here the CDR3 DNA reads TGTGCCAGCAGTTTTGACAGGGGGCTCTACGAGCAGTACTTC. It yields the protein CASSFDRGLYEQYF.

CDR3 DNA sequence: TGTGCCACCAGTGATTTGGTCCAGGGACAGGGGGAGCGGAGCGGGAGGGCCCATGAGCAGTTCTTC. Residues: CATSDLVQGQGERSGRAHEQFF. The chain couples TRBV24-1 to TRBJ2-1; weak D call: TRBD1 (11 bases). V lost 0 bases and J lost 8, with 34 bases in between. The CDR3 totals 22 residues. The V gene's germline CDR1 is KGHDR and CDR2 SFDVKD.

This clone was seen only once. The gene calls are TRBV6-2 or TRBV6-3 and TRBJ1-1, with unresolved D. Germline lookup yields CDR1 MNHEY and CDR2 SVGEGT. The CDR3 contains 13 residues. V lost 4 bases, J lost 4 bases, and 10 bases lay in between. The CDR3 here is CASSLASRTEAFF. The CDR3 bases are TGTGCCAGCAGTTTGGCCAGTCGCACTGAAGCTTTCTTT.

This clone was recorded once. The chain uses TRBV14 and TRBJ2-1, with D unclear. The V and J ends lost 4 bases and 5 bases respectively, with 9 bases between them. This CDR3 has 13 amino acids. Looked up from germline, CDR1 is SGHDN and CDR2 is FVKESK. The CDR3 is CASSPQTNNEQFF. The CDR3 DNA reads TGTGCCAGCAGCCCACAAACGAACAATGAGCAGTTCTTC.

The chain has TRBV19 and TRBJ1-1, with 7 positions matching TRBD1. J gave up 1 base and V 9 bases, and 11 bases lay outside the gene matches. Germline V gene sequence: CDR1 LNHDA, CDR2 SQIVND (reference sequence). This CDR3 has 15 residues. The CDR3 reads CASQPTGIQNTEAFF. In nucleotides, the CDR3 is TGTGCCAGCCAACCGACAGGGATACAGAACACTGAAGCTTTCTTT.

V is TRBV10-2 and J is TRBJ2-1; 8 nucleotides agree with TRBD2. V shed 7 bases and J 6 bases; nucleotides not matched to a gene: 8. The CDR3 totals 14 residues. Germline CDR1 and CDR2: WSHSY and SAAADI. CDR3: CASKLLAASNEQFF. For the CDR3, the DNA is TGCGCCAGCAAGTTACTAGCGGCGAGCAATGAGCAGTTCTTC.

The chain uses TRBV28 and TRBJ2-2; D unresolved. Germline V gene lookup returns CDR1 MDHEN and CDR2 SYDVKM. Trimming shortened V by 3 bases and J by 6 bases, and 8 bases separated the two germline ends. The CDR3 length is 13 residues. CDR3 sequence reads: CASSLLGPGELFF. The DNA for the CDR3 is TGTGCCAGCAGTTTGCTAGGACCCGGGGAGCTGTTTTTT.

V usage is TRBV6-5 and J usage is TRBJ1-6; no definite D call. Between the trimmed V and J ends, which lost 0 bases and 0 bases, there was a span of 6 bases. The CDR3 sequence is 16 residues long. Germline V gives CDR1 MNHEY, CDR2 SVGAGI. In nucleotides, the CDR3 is TGTGCCAGCAGTTACTCCAGCAGCTCCTATAATTCACCCCTCCACTTT. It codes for CASSYSSSSYNSPLHF.

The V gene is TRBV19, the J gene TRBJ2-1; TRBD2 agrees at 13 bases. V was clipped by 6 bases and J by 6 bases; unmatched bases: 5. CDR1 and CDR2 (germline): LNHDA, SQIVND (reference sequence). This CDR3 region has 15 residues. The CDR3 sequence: CASRLAGGPFNEQFF. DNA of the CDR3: TGTGCCAGTAGACTAGCGGGAGGGCCTTTCAATGAGCAGTTCTTC.

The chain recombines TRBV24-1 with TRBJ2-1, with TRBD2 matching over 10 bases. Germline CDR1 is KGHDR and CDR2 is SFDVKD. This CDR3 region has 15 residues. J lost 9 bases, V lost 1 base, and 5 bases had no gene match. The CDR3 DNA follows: TGTGCCACCAGTGATTTAGGACTAGCGGCGTCTGAGCAGTTCTTC. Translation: CATSDLGLAASEQFF.

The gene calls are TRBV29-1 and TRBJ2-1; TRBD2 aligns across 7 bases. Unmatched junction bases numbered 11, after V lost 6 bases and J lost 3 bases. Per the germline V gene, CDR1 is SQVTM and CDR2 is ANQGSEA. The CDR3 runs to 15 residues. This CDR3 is CSVGISSGLYNEQFF. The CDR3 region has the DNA TGCAGCGTGGGTATCTCTAGCGGTCTCTACAATGAGCAGTTCTTC.

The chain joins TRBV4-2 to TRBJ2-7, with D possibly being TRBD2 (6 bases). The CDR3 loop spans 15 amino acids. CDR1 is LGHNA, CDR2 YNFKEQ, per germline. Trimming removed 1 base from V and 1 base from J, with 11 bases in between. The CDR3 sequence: CASSQGPGASYEQYF. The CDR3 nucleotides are TGTGCCAGCAGCCAAGGGCCGGGAGCTTCCTACGAGCAGTACTTC.